The rows below give T cell receptor beta chains drawn from one sample of a study of blood T cell repertoires in COVID-19. Repertoires were generated with immunoSEQ multiplex PCR, while TCRdb's copy carries only in-frame clones and drops some. The table includes about 54,000 clones, about 90% detected once. The source material was peripheral blood. The receptors were gathered from a human donor in a cohort sampled during active COVID-19. Both conserved end residues are part of each CDR3. D genes are given only for firm matches. Size is omitted from some rows. Given values are once, few, many or a class for expanded clones.

NA,NA,TRBJ2-5,TRBV12-5,TGTGCTAGTGGTTTGGGCACAAGTTGGGGAGGCCAAGAGACCCAGTACTTC,CASGLGTSWGGQETQYF
TRBD2,NA,TRBJ2-7,TRBV2,TGTGCCACCCAGCGGGAGGGCCGGTACGAGCAGTACTTC,CATQREGRYEQYF
NA,NA,TRBJ1-3,TRBV5-4,TGTGCCAGCAGCTTCCCAGGCTCTGGAAACACCATATATTTT,CASSFPGSGNTIYF
TRBD1,few,TRBJ1-5,TRBV7-6,TGTGCCAGCAGCTTAGGCAAACAGGGGGAGCCCCAGCATTTT,CASSLGKQGEPQHF
NA,NA,TRBJ2-5,TRBV6-5,TGTGCCAGCAGGACTGCGGCCCAAGAGACCCAGTACTTC,CASRTAAQETQYF
NA,NA,TRBJ2-2,TRBV7-9,TGTGCCAGCAGCCCGCGGGCCGTAAACACCGGGGAGCTGTTTTTT,CASSPRAVNTGELFF
TRBD1,NA,TRBJ1-2,TRBV5-4,TGTGCCAGCAGCCTGGGGGACAGGGCGAACTATGGCTACACCTTC,CASSLGDRANYGYTF
NA,NA,TRBJ2-3,TRBV6-1,TGTGCCAGCAGTGAGGTGGGGCCCTCCCACACAGATACGCAGTATTTT,CASSEVGPSHTDTQYF
NA,NA,TRBJ1-1,TRBV6-1,TGTGCCAGCAGTGAATTCATGAACACTGAAGCTTTCTTT,CASSEFMNTEAFF
TRBD1,NA,TRBJ2-2,TRBV29-1,TGCAGCGTTGAAATACGACAGGGGGCCGACGGGGAGCTGTTTTTT,CSVEIRQGADGELFF
TRBD1,NA,TRBJ1-5,TRBV4-3,TGCGCCAGCAGCCAACGGACAGGGACCGGGCCCCAGCATTTT,CASSQRTGTGPQHF
TRBD1,NA,TRBJ2-7,TRBV6-5,TGTGCCAGCAGCATCGACAGGGGGAACGACGAGCAGTACTTC,CASSIDRGNDEQYF
NA,NA,TRBJ2-5,TRBV18,TGTGCCAGCTCACAATCTCTCCAAGAGACCCAGTACTTC,CASSQSLQETQYF
TRBD1,NA,TRBJ2-3,TRBV27,TGTGCCAGCAGGAGACAGGGGCAGTTAGATACGCAGTATTTT,CASRRQGQLDTQYF
TRBD2,NA,TRBJ2-3,TRBV29-1,TGCAGCGCCAGCGGGGGGCCACTCACAGATACGCAGTATTTT,CSASGGPLTDTQYF
NA,NA,TRBJ2-2,TRBV5-6,TGTGCCAGCAGCCACCTGGGCACTGACACCGGGGAGCTGTTTTTT,CASSHLGTDTGELFF
NA,NA,TRBJ1-3,TRBV7-8,TGTGCCAGCAGCTCTGGAGCCTCTGGAAACACCATATATTTT,CASSSGASGNTIYF
NA,few,TRBJ1-1,TRBV6-1,TGTGCCAGCAGTGAACAAGGGGGAAACACTGAAGCTTTCTTT,CASSEQGGNTEAFF
NA,NA,TRBJ2-7,TRBV2,TGTGCCAGCAGCCGAACAGGGCAGGACGAGCAGTACTTC,CASSRTGQDEQYF
NA,few,TRBJ1-5,TRBV19,TGTGCCAGTAGTATGAGTAGGGGCCAGCCCCAGCATTTT,CASSMSRGQPQHF
NA,NA,TRBJ1-1,TRBV7-2,TGTGCCAGTAGTAATCAGGGGAATGGGCACACTGAAGCTTTCTTT,CASSNQGNGHTEAFF
TRBD2,NA,TRBJ2-2,TRBV3-1/TRBV3-2,TGTGCCAGCACCGGACTAGCGGGGCGCACCGGGGAGCTGTTTTTT,CASTGLAGRTGELFF
TRBD2,NA,TRBJ2-7,TRBV7-2,TGTGCCAGCACGAGGACTAGCGGGAGCTTCCACGAGCAGTACTTC,CASTRTSGSFHEQYF
NA,NA,TRBJ2-2,TRBV6-4,TGTGCCAGCAGTGAATCCTGGGGCTCTAACACCGGGGAGCTGTTTTTT,CASSESWGSNTGELFF
TRBD1,NA,TRBJ1-6,TRBV9,TGTGCCAGCAGCGGATTCACAGGGGGGTATAATTCACCCCTCCACTTT,CASSGFTGGYNSPLHF
TRBD1,NA,TRBJ1-5,TRBV5-6,TGTGCCAGCAGCTTGGGACAGGGGCCACGTAGTCAGCCCCAGCATTTT,CASSLGQGPRSQPQHF
TRBD2,NA,TRBJ2-3,TRBV5-6,TGTGCCAGCAGCTTAGGCGGGGGGGCCGCAGATACGCAGTATTTT,CASSLGGGAADTQYF
NA,NA,TRBJ1-2,TRBV5-4,TGTGCCAGCAGCTTGGCCATGGGCAGGGGCCATGGCTACACCTTC,CASSLAMGRGHGYTF
NA,NA,TRBJ1-2,TRBV5-1,TGCGCCAGCAGCTTGTCGGCGGATAACTATGGCTACACCTTC,CASSLSADNYGYTF
TRBD2,NA,TRBJ2-7,TRBV27,TGTGCCAGCAGCAACAGCGGGACGAGCGTCGAGCAGTACTTC,CASSNSGTSVEQYF
NA,NA,TRBJ1-4,TRBV5-4,TGTGCCAGCAGCTTGGGCGGACAGAATGAAAAACTGTTTTTT,CASSLGGQNEKLFF
NA,NA,TRBJ1-2,TRBV5-4,TGTGCCAGCAGCCCCACCGGACAGAACTATGGCTACACCTTC,CASSPTGQNYGYTF
TRBD1,NA,TRBJ2-3,TRBV18,TGTGCCAGCTCACCACCCTTTTCAGGGGGAAGAGGGTATGGTACGCAGTATTTT,CASSPPFSGGRGYGTQYF
NA,NA,TRBJ2-1,TRBV7-2,TGTGCCAGCAGCTTAGCGTTCGGTCGAGGGTTCAATGAGCAGTTCTTC,CASSLAFGRGFNEQFF
NA,NA,TRBJ2-3,TRBV7-9,TGTGCCAGCAGCCCCCGGACTTACACAGATACGCAGTATTTT,CASSPRTYTDTQYF
NA,few,TRBJ1-5,TRBV5-1,TGCGCCAGCAGCTTGGCGGGGAACAATCAGCCCCAGCATTTT,CASSLAGNNQPQHF
NA,NA,TRBJ1-1,TRBV5-4,TGTGCCAGCAGCTTGCCACAGCCGAACACTGAAGCTTTCTTT,CASSLPQPNTEAFF
TRBD1,NA,TRBJ2-6,TRBV18,TGTGCCAGCTCCCGGGACAGTCCCTCTGGGGCCAACGTCCTGACTTTC,CASSRDSPSGANVLTF
NA,NA,TRBJ1-1,TRBV13,TGTGCCAGCAGTTACAGGGACAACACTGAAGCTTTCTTT,CASSYRDNTEAFF
TRBD1,NA,TRBJ1-2,TRBV11-2,TGTGCCAGCAGCTTAGGGGGACAGGGAGGCTACACCTTC,CASSLGGQGGYTF
NA,NA,TRBJ1-3,TRBV7-9,TGTGCCAGCAGCCGTATCCAACATTCTGGAAACACCATATATTTT,CASSRIQHSGNTIYF
NA,NA,TRBJ2-3,TRBV27,TGTGCCAGCAGTTCGACGGGTACGCAGTATTTT,CASSSTGTQYF
TRBD1,NA,TRBJ1-1,TRBV5-1,TGCGCCAGCCGACAGGGTATGATCACTGAAGCTTTCTTT,CASRQGMITEAFF
TRBD1,NA,TRBJ2-3,TRBV5-4,TGTGCCAGCAGCTTGGACAGGGGGTTTTCAGATACGCAGTATTTT,CASSLDRGFSDTQYF
TRBD1,NA,TRBJ1-6,TRBV14,TGTGCCAGCAGCCAGAGCGGGACAGGGAGTAATTCACCCCTCCACTTT,CASSQSGTGSNSPLHF
TRBD1,few,TRBJ1-4,TRBV18,TGTGCCAGCACCGCTGAGGGGGCTGGAACTAATGAAAAACTGTTTTTT,CASTAEGAGTNEKLFF
TRBD2,NA,TRBJ2-7,TRBV11-2,TGTGCCAGCAGCCCGAGCTCGACTTGGGGGGGTTCCTACGAGCAGTACTTC,CASSPSSTWGGSYEQYF
NA,NA,TRBJ2-7,TRBV3-1/TRBV3-2,TGTGCCAGCAGCCAAGATACCAGCTCCTACGAGCAGTACTTC,CASSQDTSSYEQYF